Detailed here is one T cell receptor beta chain. Assay execution proceeded at the deep level. Measured with immunoSEQ multiplex PCR; TCRdb has only the in-frame clones, and not every one. The data contain 750,000 to 1,000,000 clones, more than 85% of them singletons. The data stem from a study of shared clonotypes between healthy human individuals. This CDR3 comprises 15 residues. The junction had 8 bases not matched to a gene; V was cut back by 5 bases and J by 5 bases. Germline V lookup: CDR1 SGHVS, CDR2 FNYEAQ. CD45RO-negative cells were positively selected for CCR7, leaving out terminally differentiated effector memory CD45RA+ cells.

Sequencing input: naive CD8+ T cells sorted from blood. The TCR originated in a man aged 30 to 45 in good health. This chain joins TRBV7-6 and TRBJ2-5, with 10 bases lining up with TRBD1. The CDR3 DNA follows: TGTGCCAGCAGCCCAGGGACAGGGGCGGGGGAGACCCAGTACTTC. Its translation is CASSPGTGAGETQYF.